The T cell receptor (beta chain) described here comes from a study of cytomegalovirus exposure and HLA in healthy donors. Whole-study findings and limits: After further analysis at a later stage, around 17,000 TCR beta sequences were associated with HLA alleles at 0.05 false discovery rate. Later analysis identified several of the most significant clusters that appeared linked to common viral pathogens.

The length of the CDR3 is 13 residues. The V gene's germline CDR1 is SEHNR and CDR2 FQNEAQ (reference sequence). Trimming removed 1 base from V and 7 bases from J, with 11 bases in between. PCR primers comprised 60 Vbeta and 13 Jbeta primers. Method: immunoSEQ multiplex PCR; TCRdb's copy keeps in-frame clones and lacks some. The sample's table shows 200,000 to 250,000 clones. Concerning this clone: Its specificity is not known. The same CDR3 arises from other DNA sequences in this sample as well.

Source material: PBMCs. This TCR was recovered from a woman in her 30s in good health and CMV-seropositive. V usage is TRBV7-9 and J usage is TRBJ2-7, with D possibly TRBD2 on 6 matching bases. Here the CDR3 reads CASSLGPGGEQYF. Written as DNA, the CDR3 is TGTGCCAGCAGCTTAGGCCCCGGAGGGGAGCAGTACTTC.